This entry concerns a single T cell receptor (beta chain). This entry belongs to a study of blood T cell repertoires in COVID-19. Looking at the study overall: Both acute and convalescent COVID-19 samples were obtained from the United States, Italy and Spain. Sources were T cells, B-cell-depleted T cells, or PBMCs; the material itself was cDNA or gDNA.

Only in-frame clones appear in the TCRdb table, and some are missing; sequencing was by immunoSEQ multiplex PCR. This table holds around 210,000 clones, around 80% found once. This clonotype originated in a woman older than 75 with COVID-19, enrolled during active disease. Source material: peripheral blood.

The CDR3: CATSRGGAPEVDTQYF. CDR3 coding DNA: TGTGCCACCAGCCGGGGCGGGGCCCCCGAGGTAGATACGCAGTATTTT. The J gene is TRBJ2-3, the V gene TRBV24-1, with D possibly matching TRBD2 (6 bases). This CDR3 contains 16 residues. The V and J ends lost 7 bases and 5 bases respectively, with 21 bases between them. Germline-derived CDR1 and CDR2 are KGHDR and SFDVKD.